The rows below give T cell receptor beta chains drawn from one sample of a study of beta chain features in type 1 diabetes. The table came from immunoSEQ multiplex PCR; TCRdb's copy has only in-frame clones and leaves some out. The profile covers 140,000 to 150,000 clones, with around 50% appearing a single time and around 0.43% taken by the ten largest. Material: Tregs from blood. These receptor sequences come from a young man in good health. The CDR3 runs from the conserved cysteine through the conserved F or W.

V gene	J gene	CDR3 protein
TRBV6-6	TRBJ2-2	CASYRGGAGELFF
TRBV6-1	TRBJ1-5	CASTSTGVSNQPQHF
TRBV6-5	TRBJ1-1	CASSYFGVGGEAFF
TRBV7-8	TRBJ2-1	CASSLIGRILSYNEQFF
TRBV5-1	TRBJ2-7	CASSLVAGNEQYF
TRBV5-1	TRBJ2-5	CASSFLGQGVQETQYF
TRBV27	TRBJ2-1	CASSIAGTSGSVTYNEQFF
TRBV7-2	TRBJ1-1	CASRADRLNTEAFF
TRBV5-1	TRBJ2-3	CASSRQIAGVLGTQYF
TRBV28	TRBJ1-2	CASSPHHPGQDGGYTF
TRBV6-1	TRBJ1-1	CATRRLGGTEAFF
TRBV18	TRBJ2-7	CASSLLRDRELVFYEQYF
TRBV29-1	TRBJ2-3	CSVQPGSTTDTQYF
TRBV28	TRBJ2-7	CASSSPPRYEQYF
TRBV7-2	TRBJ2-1	CASSSRTGLFDEQFF
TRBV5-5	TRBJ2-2	CASSLVGREYTGELFF
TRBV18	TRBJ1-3	CASSSDRPTSGNTIYF
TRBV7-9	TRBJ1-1	CASSFRQGKDTEAFF
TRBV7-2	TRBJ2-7	CASSLGTPGQGTYEQYF
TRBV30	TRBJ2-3	CAWSRRLAGGQRSDTQYF
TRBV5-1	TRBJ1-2	CASSGYRTGNYGYTF
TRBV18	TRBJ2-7	CASSQTGQGFEQYF
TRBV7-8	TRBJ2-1	CASSQPGLAGVRVGVEQFF
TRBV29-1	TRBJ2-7	CSVRVSYEQYF
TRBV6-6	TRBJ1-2	CASSDYGYTF
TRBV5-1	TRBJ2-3	CASSLRGQGGTDTQYF
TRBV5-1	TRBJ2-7	CASSLEQGIYEQYF
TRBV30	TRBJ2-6	CAWSGKGAGANVLTF
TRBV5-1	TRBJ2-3	CASRSTGGTDTQYF
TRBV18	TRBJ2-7	CASSPQGQGLYEQYF
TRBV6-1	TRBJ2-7	CASTTGREEQYF
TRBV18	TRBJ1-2	CASSSSDRAGYGYTF
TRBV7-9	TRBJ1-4	CASSFAGEGGKLFF
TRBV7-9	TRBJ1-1	CASSLAGGNTEAFF
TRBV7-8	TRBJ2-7	CASSPTGYFYEQYF
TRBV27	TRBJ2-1	CASSKQTSGRYNEQFF
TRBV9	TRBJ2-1	CASSARHPSPYNEQFF
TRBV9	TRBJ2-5	CASSVFASGFQETQYF
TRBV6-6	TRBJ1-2	CASNRQTGTQIYGYTF
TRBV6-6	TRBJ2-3	CASSGLGTDTQYF
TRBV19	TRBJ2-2	CATTWTANTGELFF
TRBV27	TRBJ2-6	CASSFVSRAGANVLTF
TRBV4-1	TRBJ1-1	CASSPGGTVSTEAFF
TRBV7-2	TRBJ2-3	CASSSLGQGADTQYF
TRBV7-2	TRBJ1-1	CASSLVAPGGVFF
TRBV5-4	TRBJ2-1	CASSVPGQHNEQFF
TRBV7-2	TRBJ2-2	CASSLDSARVRTGELFF
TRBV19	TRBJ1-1	CASRPVQSNTEAFF
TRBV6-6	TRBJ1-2	CASNNDRDIDGYTF
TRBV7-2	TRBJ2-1	CASSEQVWQGRARGEQFF
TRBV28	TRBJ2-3	CASSPPRGSGGTRTDTQYF
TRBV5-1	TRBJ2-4	CASSPWTGGNIQYF